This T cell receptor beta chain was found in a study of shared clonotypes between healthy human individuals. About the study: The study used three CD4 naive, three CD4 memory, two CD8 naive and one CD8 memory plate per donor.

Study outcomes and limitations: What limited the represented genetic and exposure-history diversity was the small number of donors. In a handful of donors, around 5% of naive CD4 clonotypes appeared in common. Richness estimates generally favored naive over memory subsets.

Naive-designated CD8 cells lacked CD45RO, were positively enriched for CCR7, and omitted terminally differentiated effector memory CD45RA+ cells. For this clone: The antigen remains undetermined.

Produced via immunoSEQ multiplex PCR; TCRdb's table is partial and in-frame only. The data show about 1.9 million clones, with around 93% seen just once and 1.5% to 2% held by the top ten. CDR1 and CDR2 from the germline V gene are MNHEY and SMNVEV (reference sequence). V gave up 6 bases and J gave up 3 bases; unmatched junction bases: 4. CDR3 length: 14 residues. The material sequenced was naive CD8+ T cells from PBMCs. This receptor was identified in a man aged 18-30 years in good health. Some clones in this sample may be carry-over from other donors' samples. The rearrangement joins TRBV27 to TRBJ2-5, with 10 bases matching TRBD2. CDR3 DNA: TGTGCCAGCAGCGACGGACTAGCGGAAGAGACCCAGTACTTC. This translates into CASSDGLAEETQYF.